This T cell receptor beta chain derives from a study of blood T cell repertoires in COVID-19. Germline values: CDR1 MDHEN, CDR2 SYDVKM. The ends were cut back, 4 bases at V and 0 bases at J, with 12 bases in the middle. The CDR3 totals 16 residues. Per the original methods: For nucleated cells, counts were estimated from reference gene primer amplification. Only in-frame clones appear in the TCRdb table, and some are missing; sequencing was by immunoSEQ multiplex PCR. The D gene and trimming were derived from the DNA, and the V and J assignments and clone size from that table. The sample lists more than 250,000 clones, roughly 84% seen once, with 1% in the top ten.

The V and J genes are TRBV28 and TRBJ1-4; D may be TRBD1 (5 bases). The sequence was collected from a man between 45 and 60 years old with active or convalescent COVID-19. Sequencing input: peripheral blood. CDR3 sequence reads: CASSSPQAATNEKLFF. DNA of the CDR3: TGTGCCAGCAGTTCGCCACAGGCTGCAACTAATGAAAAACTGTTTTTT.